This is a list of T cell receptor beta chains from one sample in a study of blood T cell repertoires in COVID-19. The method was immunoSEQ multiplex PCR; TCRdb's version includes in-frame clones alone and lacks a portion of them. The sample holds under 500,000 clones, 75% to 90% seen once. Source material: PBMCs or T cells enriched from blood (not recorded which). The receptors shown here come from a man aged 25-45 years who had recovered from COVID-19. Each CDR3 is given without its conserved first and last residue.

j_call: TRBJ2-1; v_call: TRBV27; cdr3_aa: ASSPSGSAASYNEQF
j_call: TRBJ2-1; v_call: TRBV5-1; cdr3_aa: ASSLGGLAVDEQF
j_call: TRBJ1-6; v_call: TRBV27; cdr3_aa: ASSQGLDNSPLH
j_call: TRBJ2-5; v_call: TRBV15; cdr3_aa: ASRGLGGNQETQY
j_call: TRBJ1-5; v_call: TRBV7-9; cdr3_aa: ASSVSLNQPQH
j_call: TRBJ1-5; v_call: TRBV4-2; cdr3_aa: ASSQIPGGVYQPQH
j_call: TRBJ2-5; v_call: TRBV5-1; cdr3_aa: ATSVASALQETQY
j_call: TRBJ2-6; v_call: TRBV6-1; cdr3_aa: ASSDRGSGANVLT
j_call: TRBJ2-2; v_call: TRBV3-1/TRBV3-2; cdr3_aa: ASSFSLPGVHTGELF
j_call: TRBJ2-2; v_call: TRBV10-1; cdr3_aa: ASSWDRGTGELF
j_call: TRBJ2-2; v_call: TRBV10-3; cdr3_aa: AISFSGRSAGELF
j_call: TRBJ1-5; v_call: TRBV7-9; cdr3_aa: ASSPGDHSNQPQH
j_call: TRBJ1-4; v_call: TRBV7-6; cdr3_aa: ASRQGATNEKLF
j_call: TRBJ1-6; v_call: TRBV2; cdr3_aa: ASISGTGIPAPLH
j_call: TRBJ2-7; v_call: TRBV28; cdr3_aa: ASSPDFGYEQY
j_call: TRBJ2-2; v_call: TRBV10-3; cdr3_aa: AIRQTSPGELF
j_call: TRBJ1-4; v_call: TRBV11-2; cdr3_aa: ASCRSISREKLF
j_call: TRBJ1-3; v_call: TRBV7-9; cdr3_aa: ASSLRAGGAGNTIY